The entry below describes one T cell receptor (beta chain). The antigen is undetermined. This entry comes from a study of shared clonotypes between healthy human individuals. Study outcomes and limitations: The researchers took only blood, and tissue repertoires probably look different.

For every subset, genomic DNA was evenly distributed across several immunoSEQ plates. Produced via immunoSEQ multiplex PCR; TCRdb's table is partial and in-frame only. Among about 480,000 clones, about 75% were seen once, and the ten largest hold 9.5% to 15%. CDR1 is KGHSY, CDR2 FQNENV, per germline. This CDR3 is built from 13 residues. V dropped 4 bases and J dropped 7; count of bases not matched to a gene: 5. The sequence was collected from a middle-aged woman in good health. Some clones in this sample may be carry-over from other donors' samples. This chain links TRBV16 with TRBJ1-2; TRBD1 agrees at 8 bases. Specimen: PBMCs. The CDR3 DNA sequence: TGTGCCAGCAGCCGACAGGGGAACGGTGGCTACACCTTC. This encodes CASSRQGNGGYTF.